Sequencing of this T cell receptor beta chain was carried out in a study of blood T cell repertoires in COVID-19. Across the whole study: COVID-19 samples, acute and convalescent, were from the United States, Italy and Spain. T cells, B-cell-depleted T cells, or PBMCs provided the cDNA or gDNA that served as material.

TCRdb's copy holds only in-frame clones and misses some; the assay was immunoSEQ multiplex PCR. The sample lists approximately 400,000 clones, 88% seen once, with 1.2% in the top ten. The CDR3 covers 14 residues. V lost 0 bases, J lost 4 bases, and 2 bases stayed unmatched. The germline V gene has CDR1 SGHDT and CDR2 YYEEEE. The receptor was derived from a woman between 18 and 29 years old who had recovered from COVID-19. V gene TRBV5-6 combines with J gene TRBJ1-2, with 8 nucleotides matching TRBD1. The sequenced material came from PBMCs or T cells enriched from blood (not recorded which). The CDR3 protein is CASSLGQGTYGYTF. The CDR3 DNA is TGTGCCAGCAGCTTGGGACAGGGGACCTATGGCTACACCTTC.